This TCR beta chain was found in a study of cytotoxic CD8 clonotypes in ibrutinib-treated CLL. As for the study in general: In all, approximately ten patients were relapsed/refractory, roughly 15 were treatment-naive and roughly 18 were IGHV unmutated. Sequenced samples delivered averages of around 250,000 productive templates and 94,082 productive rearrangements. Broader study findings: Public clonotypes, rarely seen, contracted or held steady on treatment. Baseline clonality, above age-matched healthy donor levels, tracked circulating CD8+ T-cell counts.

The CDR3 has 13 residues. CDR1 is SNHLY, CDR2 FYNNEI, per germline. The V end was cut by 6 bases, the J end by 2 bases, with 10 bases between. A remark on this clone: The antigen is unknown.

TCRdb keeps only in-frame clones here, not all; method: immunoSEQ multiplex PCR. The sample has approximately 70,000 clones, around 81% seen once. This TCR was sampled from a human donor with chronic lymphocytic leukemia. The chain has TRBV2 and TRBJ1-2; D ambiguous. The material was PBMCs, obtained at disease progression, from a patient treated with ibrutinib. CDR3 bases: TGTGCCAGCAGACTGACCAGAAACTATGGCTACACCTTC. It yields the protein CASRLTRNYGYTF. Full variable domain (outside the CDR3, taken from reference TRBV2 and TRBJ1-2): EPEVTQTPSHQVTQMGQEVILRCVPISNHLYFYWYRQILGQKVEFLVSFYNNEISEKSEIFDDQFSVERPDGSNFTLKIRSTKLEDSAMYFCASRLTRNYGYTFGSGTRLTVV.